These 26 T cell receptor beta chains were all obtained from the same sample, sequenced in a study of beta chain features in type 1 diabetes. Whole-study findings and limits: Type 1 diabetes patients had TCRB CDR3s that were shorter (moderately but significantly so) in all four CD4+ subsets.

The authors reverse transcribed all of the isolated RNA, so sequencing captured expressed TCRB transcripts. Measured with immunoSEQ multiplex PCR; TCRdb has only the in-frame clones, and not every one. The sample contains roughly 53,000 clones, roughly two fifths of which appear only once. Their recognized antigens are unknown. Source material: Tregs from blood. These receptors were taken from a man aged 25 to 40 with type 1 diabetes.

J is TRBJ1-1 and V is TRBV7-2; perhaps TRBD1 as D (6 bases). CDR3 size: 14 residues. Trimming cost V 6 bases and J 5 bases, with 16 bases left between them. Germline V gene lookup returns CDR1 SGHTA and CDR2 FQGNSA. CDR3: CASRGGAGGTEAFF. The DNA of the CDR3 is TGTGCCAGCAGAGGGGGGGCGGGAGGAACTGAAGCTTTCTTT.

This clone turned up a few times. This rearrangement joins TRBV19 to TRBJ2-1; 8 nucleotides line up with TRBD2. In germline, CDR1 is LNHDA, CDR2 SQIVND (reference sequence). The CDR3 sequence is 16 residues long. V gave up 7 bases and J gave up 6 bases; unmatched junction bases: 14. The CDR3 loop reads CASNPATSGRSNEQFF. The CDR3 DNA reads TGTGCCAGTAATCCCGCGACGAGCGGGAGAAGCAATGAGCAGTTCTTC.

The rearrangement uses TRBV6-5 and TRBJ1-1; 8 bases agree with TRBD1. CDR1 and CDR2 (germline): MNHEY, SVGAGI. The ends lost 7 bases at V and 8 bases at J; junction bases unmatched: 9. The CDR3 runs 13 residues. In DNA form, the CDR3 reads TGTGCCAGCAAACTAGGGACAGGTTCAGAAGCTTTCTTT. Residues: CASKLGTGSEAFF.

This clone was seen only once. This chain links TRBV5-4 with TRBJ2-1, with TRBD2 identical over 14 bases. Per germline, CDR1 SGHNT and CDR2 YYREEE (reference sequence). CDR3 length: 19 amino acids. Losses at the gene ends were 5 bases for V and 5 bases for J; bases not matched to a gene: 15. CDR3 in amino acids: CASRWGLAGVGAGNNEQFF. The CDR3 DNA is TGTGCCAGCAGGTGGGGACTAGCGGGAGTGGGTGCGGGGAACAATGAGCAGTTCTTC.

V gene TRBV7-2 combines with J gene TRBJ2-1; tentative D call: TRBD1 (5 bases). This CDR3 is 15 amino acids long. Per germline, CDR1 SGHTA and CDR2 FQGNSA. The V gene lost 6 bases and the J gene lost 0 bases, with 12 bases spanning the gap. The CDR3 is CASRQGSSSYNEQFF. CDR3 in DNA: TGTGCCAGCAGGCAGGGTTCCAGCTCCTACAATGAGCAGTTCTTC.

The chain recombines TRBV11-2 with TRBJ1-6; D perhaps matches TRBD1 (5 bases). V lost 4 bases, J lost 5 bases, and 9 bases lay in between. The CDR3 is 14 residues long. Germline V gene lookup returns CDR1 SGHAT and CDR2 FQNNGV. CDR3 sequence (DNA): TGTGCCAGCAGCTCAACGGGGGATAATTCACCCCTCCACTTT. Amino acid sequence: CASSSTGDNSPLHF.

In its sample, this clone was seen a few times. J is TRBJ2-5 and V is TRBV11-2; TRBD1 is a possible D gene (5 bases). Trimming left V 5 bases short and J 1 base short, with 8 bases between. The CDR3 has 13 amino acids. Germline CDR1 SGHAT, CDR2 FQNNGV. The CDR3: CASSKGAQETQYF. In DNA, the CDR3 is TGTGCCAGCAGCAAAGGGGCCCAAGAGACCCAGTACTTC. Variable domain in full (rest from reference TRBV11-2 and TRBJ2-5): EAGVAQSPRYKIIEKRQSVAFWCNPISGHATLYWYQQILGQGPKLLIQFQNNGVVDDSQLPKDRFSAERLKGVDSTLKIQPAKLEDSAVYLCASSKGAQETQYFGPGTRLLVL.

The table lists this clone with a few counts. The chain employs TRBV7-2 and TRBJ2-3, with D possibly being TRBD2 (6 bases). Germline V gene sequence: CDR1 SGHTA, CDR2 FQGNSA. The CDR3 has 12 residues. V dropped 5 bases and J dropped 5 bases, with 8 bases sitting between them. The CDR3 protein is CASSPGLDTQYF. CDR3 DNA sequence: TGTGCCAGCAGCCCGGGACTAGATACGCAGTATTTT.

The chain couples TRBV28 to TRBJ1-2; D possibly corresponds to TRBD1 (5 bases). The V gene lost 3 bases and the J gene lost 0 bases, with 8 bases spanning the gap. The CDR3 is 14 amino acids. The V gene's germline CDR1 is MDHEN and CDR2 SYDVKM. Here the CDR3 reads CASSFVGPNYGYTF. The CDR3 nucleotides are TGTGCCAGCAGTTTTGTGGGGCCTAACTATGGCTACACCTTC.

DNA of the CDR3: TGCGCCAGCAGCTTGGAAGGCCAGGATGGCTACACCTTC. This gives the protein CASSLEGQDGYTF. This sequence joins TRBV5-1 and TRBJ1-2; D is uncertain. In germline, CDR1 is SGHRS, CDR2 YFSETQ. The CDR3 runs to 13 residues. Trimming left V 0 bases short and J 6 bases short, with 9 bases between.

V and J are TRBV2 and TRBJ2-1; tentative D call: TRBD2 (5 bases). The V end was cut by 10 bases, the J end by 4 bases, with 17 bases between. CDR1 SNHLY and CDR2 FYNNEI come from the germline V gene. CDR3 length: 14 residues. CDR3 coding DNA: TGTGCCACCTTAGAGGGTGTTCGATACAATGAGCAGTTCTTC. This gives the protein CATLEGVRYNEQFF. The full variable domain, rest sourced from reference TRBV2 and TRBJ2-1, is EPEVTQTPSHQVTQMGQEVILRCVPISNHLYFYWYRQILGQKVEFLVSFYNNEISEKSEIFDDQFSVERPDGSNFTLKIRSTKLEDSAMYFCATLEGVRYNEQFFGPGTRLTVL.

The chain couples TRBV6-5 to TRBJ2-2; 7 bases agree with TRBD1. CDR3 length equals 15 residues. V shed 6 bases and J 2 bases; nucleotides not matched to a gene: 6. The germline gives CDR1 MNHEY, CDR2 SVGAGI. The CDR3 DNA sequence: TGTGCCAGCAGGGGGTGGACAGGCAACACCGGGGAGCTGTTTTTT. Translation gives CASRGWTGNTGELFF.

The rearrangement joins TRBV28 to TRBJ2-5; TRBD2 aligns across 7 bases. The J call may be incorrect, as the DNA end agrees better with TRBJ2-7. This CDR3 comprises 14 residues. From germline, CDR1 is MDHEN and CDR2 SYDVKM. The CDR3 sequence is CASSLWGDYYEQYF. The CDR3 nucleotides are TGTGCCAGCAGTTTATGGGGGGACTACTACGAGCAGTACTTC.

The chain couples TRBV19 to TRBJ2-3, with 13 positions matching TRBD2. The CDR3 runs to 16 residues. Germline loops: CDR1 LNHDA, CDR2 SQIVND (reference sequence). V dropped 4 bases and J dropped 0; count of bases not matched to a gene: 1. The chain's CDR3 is CASSTTSGRSTDTQYF. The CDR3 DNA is TGTGCCAGTAGTACGACTAGCGGGAGGAGCACAGATACGCAGTATTTT. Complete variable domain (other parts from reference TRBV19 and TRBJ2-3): DGGITQSPKYLFRKEGQNVTLSCEQNLNHDAMYWYRQDPGQGLRLIYYSQIVNDFQKGDIAEGYSVSREKKESFPLTVTSAQKNPTAFYLCASSTTSGRSTDTQYFGPGTRLTVL.

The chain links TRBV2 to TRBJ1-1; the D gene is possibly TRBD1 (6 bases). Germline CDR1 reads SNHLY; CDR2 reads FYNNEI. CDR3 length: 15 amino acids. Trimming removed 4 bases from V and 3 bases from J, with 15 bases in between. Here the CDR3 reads CASSVEGGKYTEAFF. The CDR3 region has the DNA TGTGCCAGCAGTGTTGAGGGGGGGAAATACACTGAAGCTTTCTTT.

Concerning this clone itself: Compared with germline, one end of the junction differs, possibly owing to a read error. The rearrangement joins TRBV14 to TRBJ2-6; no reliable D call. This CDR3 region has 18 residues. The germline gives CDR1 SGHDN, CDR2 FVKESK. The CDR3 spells CASSRLGRRTSRANVLTF. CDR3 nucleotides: TGTGCCAGCAGCCGATTGGGCAGAAGAACCTCTAGGGCCAACGTCCTGACTTTC.

The CDR3 here is CASSSDNSYEQYF. CDR3 bases: TGCGCCAGCAGCTCGGACAACTCCTACGAGCAGTACTTC. The chain couples TRBV5-1 to TRBJ2-7, with a weak D call TRBD1 (5 bases). The CDR3 contains 13 residues. Trimming removed 3 bases at V and 0 bases at J, with 7 bases between. Germline V gives CDR1 SGHRS, CDR2 YFSETQ.

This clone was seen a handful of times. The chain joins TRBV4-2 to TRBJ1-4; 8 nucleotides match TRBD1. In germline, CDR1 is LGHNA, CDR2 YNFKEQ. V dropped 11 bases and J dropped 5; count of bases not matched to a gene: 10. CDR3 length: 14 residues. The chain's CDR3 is CAAKSDRGNEKLFF. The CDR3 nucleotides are TGTGCCGCAAAAAGCGACAGGGGAAATGAAAAACTGTTTTTT.

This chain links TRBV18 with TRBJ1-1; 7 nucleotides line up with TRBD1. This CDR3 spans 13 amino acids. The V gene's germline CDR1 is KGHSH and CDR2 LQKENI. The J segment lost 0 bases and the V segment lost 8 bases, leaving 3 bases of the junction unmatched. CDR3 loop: CASTGQVNTEAFF. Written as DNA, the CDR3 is TGTGCCAGCACTGGACAGGTGAACACTGAAGCTTTCTTT.

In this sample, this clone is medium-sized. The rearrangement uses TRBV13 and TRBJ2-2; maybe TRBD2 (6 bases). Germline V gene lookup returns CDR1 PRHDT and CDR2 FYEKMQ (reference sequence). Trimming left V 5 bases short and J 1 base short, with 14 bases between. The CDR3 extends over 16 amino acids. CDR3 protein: CASSPGLEKNTGELFF. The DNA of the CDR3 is TGTGCCAGCAGCCCGGGACTGGAGAAGAACACCGGGGAGCTGTTTTTT.

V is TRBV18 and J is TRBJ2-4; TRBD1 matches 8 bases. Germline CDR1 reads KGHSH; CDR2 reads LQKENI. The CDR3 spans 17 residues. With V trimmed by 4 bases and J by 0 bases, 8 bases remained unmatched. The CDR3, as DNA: TGTGCCAGCTCACTAACCGGGACAGGTCTAGCCAAAAACATTCAGTACTTC. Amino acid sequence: CASSLTGTGLAKNIQYF.

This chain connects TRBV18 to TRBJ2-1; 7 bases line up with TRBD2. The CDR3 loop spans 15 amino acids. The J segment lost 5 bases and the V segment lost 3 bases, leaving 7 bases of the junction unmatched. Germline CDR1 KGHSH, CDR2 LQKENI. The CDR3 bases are TGTGCCAGCTCACCGTTGGCGGGAGAAAACAATGAGCAGTTCTTC. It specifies CASSPLAGENNEQFF.

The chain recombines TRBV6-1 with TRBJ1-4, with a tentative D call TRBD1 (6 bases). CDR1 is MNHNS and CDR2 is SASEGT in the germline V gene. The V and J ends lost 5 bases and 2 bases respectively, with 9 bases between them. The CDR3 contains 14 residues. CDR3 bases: TGTGCCAGCAGTTTGGACAGCACTAATGAAAAACTGTTTTTT. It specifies CASSLDSTNEKLFF.

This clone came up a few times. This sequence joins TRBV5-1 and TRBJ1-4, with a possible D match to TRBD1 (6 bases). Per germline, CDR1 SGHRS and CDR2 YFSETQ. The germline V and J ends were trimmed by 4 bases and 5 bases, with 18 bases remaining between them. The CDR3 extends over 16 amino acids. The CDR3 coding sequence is TGCGCCAGCAGCCCAAGCCACGTAACAGGGAATGAAAAACTGTTTTTT. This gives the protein CASSPSHVTGNEKLFF.

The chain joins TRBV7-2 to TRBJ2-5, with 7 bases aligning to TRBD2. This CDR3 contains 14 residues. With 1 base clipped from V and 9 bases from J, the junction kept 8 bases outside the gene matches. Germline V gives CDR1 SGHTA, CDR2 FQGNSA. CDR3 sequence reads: CASSLGGSAGAQYF. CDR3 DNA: TGTGCCAGCAGCTTAGGGGGCTCGGCGGGGGCCCAGTACTTC.

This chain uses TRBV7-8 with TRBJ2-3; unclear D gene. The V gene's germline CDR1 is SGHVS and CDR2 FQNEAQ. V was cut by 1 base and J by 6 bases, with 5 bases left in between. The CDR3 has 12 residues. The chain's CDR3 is CASSLELDTQYF. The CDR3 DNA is TGTGCCAGCAGCTTAGAACTGGATACGCAGTATTTT.